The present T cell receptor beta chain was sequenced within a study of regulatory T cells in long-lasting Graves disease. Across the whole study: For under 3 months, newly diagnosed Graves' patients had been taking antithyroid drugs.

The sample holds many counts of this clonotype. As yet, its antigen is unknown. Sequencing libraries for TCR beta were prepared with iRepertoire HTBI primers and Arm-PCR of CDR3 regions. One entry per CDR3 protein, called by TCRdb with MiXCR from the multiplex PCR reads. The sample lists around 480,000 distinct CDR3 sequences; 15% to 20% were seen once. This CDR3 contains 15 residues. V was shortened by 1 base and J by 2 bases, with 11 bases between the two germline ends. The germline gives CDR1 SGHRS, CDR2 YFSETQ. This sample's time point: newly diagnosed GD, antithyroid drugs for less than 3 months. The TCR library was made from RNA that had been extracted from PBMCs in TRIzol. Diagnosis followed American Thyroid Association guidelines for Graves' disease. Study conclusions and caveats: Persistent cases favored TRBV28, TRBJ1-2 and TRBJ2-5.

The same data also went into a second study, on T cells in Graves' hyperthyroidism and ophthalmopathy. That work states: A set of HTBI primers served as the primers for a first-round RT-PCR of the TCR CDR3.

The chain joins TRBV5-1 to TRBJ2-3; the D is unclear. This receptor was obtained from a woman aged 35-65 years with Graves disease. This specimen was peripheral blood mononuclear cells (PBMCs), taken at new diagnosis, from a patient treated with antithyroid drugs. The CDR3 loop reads CASSLWGTYTDTQYF. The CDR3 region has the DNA TGCGCCAGCAGCTTGTGGGGTACCTACACAGATACGCAGTATTTT.